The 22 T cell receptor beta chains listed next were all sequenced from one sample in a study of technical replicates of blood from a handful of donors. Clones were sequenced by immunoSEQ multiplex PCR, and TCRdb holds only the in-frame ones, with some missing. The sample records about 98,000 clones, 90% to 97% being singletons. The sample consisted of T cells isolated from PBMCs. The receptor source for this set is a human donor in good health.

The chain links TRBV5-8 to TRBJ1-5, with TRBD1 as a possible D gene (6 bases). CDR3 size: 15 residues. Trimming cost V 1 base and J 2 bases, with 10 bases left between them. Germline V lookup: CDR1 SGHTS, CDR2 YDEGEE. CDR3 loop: CASSLSWTGNQPQHF. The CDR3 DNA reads TGTGCCAGCAGCTTGTCTTGGACAGGCAATCAGCCCCAGCATTTT.

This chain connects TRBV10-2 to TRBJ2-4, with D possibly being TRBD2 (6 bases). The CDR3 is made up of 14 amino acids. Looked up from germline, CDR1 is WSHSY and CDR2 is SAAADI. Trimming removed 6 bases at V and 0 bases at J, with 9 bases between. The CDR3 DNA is TGCGCCAGCAGCCTGGGACTAGCCAAAAACATTCAGTACTTC. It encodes CASSLGLAKNIQYF.

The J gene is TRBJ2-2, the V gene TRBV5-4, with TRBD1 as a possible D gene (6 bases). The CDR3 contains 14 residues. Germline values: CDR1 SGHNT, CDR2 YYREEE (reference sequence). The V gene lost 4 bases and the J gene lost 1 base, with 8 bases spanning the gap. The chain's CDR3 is CASSVQGNTGELFF. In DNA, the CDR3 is TGTGCCAGCAGCGTACAGGGGAACACCGGGGAGCTGTTTTTT. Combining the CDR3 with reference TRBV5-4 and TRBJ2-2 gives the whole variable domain ETGVTQSPTHLIKTRGQQVTLRCSSQSGHNTVSWYQQALGQGPQFIFQYYREEENGRGNFPPRFSGLQFPNYSSELNVNALELDDSALYLCASSVQGNTGELFFGEGSRLTVL.

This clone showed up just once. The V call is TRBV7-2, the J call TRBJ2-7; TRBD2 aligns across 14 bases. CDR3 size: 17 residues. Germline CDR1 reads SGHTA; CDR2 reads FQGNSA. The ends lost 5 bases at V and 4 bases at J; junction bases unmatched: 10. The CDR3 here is CASSARGLAGEGYEQYF. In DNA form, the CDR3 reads TGTGCCAGCAGCGCCCGGGGACTAGCGGGAGAGGGTTACGAGCAGTACTTC.

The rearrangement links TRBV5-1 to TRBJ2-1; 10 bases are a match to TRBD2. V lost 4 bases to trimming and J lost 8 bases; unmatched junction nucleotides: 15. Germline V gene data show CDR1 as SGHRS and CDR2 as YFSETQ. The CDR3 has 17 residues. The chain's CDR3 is CASSLIGGTSASHEQFF. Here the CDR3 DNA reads TGCGCCAGCAGCCTTATAGGCGGGACTAGCGCTTCCCATGAGCAGTTCTTC.

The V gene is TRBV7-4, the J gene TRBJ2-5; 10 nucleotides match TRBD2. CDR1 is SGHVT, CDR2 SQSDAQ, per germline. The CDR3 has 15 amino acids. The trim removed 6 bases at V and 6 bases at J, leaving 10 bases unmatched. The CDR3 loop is CASSRSGGAGKTQYF. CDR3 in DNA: TGTGCCAGCAGTCGGAGCGGGGGGGCCGGGAAGACCCAGTACTTC.

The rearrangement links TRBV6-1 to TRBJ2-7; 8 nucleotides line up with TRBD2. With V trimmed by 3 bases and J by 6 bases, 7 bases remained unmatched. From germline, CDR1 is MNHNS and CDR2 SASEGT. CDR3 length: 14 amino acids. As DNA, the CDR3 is TGTGCCAGCAGTGATTGGCGGGAGGCCCGCGAGCAGTACTTC. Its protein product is CASSDWREAREQYF.

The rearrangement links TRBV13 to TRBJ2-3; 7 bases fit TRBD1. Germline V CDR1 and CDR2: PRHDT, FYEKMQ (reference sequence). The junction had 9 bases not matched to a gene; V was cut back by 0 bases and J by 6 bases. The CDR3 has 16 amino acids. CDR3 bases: TGTGCCAGCAGCTTAGGACCGACAGGGAACATGGATACGCAGTATTTT. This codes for CASSLGPTGNMDTQYF. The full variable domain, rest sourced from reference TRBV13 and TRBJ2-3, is AAGVIQSPRHLIKEKRETATLKCYPIPRHDTVYWYQQGPGQDPQFLISFYEKMQSDKGSIPDRFSAQQFSDYHSELNMSSLELGDSALYFCASSLGPTGNMDTQYFGPGTRLTVL.

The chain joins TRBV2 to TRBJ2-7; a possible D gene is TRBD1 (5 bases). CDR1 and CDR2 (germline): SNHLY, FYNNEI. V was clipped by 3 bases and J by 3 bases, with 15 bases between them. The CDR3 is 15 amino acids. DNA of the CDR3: TGTGCCAGCAGTGATCCTCGGACAAATGTCTACGAGCAGTACTTC. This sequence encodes CASSDPRTNVYEQYF.

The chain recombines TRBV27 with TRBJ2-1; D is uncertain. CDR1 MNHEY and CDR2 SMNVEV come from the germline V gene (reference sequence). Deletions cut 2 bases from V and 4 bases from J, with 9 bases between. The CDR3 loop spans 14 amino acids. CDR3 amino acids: CASSLGTDYNEQFF. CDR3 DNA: TGTGCCAGCAGTTTAGGTACAGATTACAATGAGCAGTTCTTC.

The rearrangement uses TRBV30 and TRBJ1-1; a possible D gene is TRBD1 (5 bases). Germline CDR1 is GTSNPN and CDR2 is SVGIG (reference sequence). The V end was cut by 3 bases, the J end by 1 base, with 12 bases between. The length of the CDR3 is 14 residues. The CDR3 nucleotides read TGTGCCTGGAGCCGGAGAGACAGGAACACTGAAGCTTTCTTT. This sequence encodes CAWSRRDRNTEAFF. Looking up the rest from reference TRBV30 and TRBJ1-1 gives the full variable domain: SQTIHQWPATLVQPVGSPLSLECTVEGTSNPNLYWYRQAAGRGLQLLFYSVGIGQISSEVPQNLSASRPQDRQFILSSKKLLLSDSGFYLCAWSRRDRNTEAFFGQGTRLTVV.

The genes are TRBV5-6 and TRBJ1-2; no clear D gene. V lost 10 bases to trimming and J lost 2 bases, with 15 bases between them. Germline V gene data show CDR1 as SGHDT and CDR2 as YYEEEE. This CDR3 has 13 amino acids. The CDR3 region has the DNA TGTGCCGCTATCGAGGCAGTCAACTATGGCTACACCTTC. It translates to CAAIEAVNYGYTF.

CDR3 region: CASSFQGGDEQYF. The CDR3 DNA reads as TGTGCCAGCAGTTTCCAGGGGGGTGACGAGCAGTACTTC. V usage is TRBV27 and J usage is TRBJ2-7, with D possibly being TRBD1 (7 bases). CDR1 and CDR2 (germline): MNHEY, SMNVEV (reference sequence). Between the trimmed V and J ends, which lost 3 bases and 5 bases, there was a span of 11 bases. This CDR3 has 13 amino acids.

The CDR3 region is CASSESSQQETQYF. DNA for the CDR3: TGCGCCAGCAGTGAGTCGTCCCAACAAGAGACCCAGTACTTC. The chain has TRBV10-1 and TRBJ2-5; D ambiguous. V was clipped by 0 bases and J by 2 bases, with 7 bases between them. This CDR3 is 14 amino acids long. The germline CDR1 and CDR2 sequences are WNHNN and SYGVQD (reference sequence).

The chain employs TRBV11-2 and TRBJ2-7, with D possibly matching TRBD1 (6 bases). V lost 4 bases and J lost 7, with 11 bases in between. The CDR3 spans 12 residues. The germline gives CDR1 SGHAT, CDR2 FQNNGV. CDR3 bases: TGTGCCAGCAGCTCAACAGGGTGGGAGCAGTACTTC. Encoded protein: CASSSTGWEQYF.

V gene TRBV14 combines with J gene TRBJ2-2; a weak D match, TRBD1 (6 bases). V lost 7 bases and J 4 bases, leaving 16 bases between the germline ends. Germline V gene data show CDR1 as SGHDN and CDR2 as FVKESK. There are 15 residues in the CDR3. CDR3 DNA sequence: TGTGCCAGCACCAACAGGGTGGCGAGCACCGGGGAGCTGTTTTTT. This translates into CASTNRVASTGELFF.

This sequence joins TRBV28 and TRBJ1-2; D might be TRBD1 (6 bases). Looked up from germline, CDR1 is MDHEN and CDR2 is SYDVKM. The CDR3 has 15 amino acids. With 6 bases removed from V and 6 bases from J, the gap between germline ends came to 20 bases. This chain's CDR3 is CASSHPRAGDDGYTF. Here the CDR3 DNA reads TGTGCCAGCAGCCACCCCCGGGCAGGGGACGATGGCTACACCTTC.

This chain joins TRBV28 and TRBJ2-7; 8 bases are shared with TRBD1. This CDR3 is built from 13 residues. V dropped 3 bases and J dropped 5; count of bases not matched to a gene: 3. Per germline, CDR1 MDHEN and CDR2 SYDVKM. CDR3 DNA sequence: TGTGCCAGCAGTTTGACAGGGGCCGACGAGCAGTACTTC. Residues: CASSLTGADEQYF.

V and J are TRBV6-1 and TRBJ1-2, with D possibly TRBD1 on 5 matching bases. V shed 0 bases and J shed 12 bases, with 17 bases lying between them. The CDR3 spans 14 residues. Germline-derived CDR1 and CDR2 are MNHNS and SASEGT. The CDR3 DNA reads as TGTGCCAGCAGTGAAGCGCTTCTGGAAGGGGCTGACACCTTC. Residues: CASSEALLEGADTF.

CDR3: CASSQRQQETQYF. The CDR3 bases are TGTGCCAGCAGCCAACGTCAGCAAGAGACCCAGTACTTC. The chain has TRBV14 and TRBJ2-5, with D unresolved. Germline V gene lookup returns CDR1 SGHDN and CDR2 FVKESK. V lost 2 bases, J lost 2 bases, and 6 bases lay in between. This CDR3 contains 13 residues.

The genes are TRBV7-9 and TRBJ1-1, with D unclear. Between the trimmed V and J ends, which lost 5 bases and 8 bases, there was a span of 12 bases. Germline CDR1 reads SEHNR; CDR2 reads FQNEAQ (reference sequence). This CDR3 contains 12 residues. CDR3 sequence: CASSPSPLEAFF. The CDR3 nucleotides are TGTGCCAGCAGCCCGAGCCCCCTAGAAGCTTTCTTT.

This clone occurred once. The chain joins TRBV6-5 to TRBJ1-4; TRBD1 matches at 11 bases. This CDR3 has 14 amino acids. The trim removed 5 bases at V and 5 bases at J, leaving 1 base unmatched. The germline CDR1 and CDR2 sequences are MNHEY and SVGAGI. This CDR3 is CASSRDRGNEKLFF. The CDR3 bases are TGTGCCAGCAGTCGGGACAGGGGGAATGAAAAACTGTTTTTT.